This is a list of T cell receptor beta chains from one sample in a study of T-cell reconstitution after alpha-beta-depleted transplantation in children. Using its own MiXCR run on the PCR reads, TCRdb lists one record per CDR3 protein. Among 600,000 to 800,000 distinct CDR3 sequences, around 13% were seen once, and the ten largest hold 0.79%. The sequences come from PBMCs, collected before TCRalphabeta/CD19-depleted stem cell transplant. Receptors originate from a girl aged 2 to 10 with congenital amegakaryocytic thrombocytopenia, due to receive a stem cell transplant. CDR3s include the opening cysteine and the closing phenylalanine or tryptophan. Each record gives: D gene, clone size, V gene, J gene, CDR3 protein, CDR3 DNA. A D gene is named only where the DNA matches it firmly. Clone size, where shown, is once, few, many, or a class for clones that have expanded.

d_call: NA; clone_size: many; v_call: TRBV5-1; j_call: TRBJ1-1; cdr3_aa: CASSLTAQGRVTEAFF; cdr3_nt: TGCGCCAGCAGCTTGACGGCTCAGGGGAGGGTCACTGAAGCTTTCTTT
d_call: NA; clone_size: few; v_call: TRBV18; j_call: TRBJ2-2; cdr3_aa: CASTEGAGNTGELFF; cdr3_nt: TGTGCCAGCACGGAGGGCGCAGGGAACACCGGGGAGCTGTTTTTT
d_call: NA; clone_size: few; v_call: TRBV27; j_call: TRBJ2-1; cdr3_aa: CASSLRFVGAAYNEQFF; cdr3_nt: TGTGCCAGCAGTCTACGGTTCGTAGGGGCGGCCTACAATGAGCAGTTCTTC
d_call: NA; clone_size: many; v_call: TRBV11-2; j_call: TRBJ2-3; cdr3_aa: CASSLLSSRTDTQYF; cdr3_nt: TGTGCCAGCAGCTTACTTTCCAGTCGCACAGATACGCAGTATTTT
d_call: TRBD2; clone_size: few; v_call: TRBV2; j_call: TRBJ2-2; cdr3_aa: CASSGEAGVVLGELFF; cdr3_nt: TGTGCCAGCAGTGGAGAAGCGGGAGTGGTTCTCGGGGAGCTGTTTTTT
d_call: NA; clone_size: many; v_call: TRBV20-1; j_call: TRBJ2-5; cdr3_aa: CSASLGGETQYF; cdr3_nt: TGCAGTGCTAGTCTAGGGGGAGAGACCCAGTACTTC
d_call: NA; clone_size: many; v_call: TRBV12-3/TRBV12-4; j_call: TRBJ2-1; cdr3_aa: CASSSPQTGNEQFF; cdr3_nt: TGTGCCAGCAGTTCCCCCCAGACTGGCAATGAGCAGTTCTTC
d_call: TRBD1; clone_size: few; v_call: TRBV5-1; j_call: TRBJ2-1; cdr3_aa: CASSLETGDNEQFF; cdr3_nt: TGCGCCAGCAGCTTGGAGACAGGGGACAATGAGCAGTTCTTC
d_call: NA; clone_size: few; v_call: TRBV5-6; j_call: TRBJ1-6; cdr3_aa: CASTLGDSPLHF; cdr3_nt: TGTGCCAGCACCCTCGGTGATTCACCCCTCCACTTT
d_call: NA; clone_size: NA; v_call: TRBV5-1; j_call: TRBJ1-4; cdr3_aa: CASSSDGRGPEKLFF; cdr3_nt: TGCGCCAGCAGCTCCGACGGCCGGGGTCCAGAGAAACTGTTTTTT
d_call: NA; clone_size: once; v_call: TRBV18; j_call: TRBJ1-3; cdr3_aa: CASSPPVAGNTIYF; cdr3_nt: TGTGCCAGCTCACCACCGGTCGCTGGAAACACCATATATTTT
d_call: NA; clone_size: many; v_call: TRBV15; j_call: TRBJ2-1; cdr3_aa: CATRDRTYNEQFF; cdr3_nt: TGTGCCACCAGAGACAGGACCTACAATGAGCAGTTCTTC
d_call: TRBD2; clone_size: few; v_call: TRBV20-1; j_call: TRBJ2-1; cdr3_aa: CSATPREGAGPSGEQFF; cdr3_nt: TGCAGTGCTACCCCACGGGAGGGAGCGGGACCTTCGGGTGAGCAGTTCTTC
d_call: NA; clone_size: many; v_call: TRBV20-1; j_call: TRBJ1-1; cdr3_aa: CSARTANKGEAFF; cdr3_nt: TGCAGTGCCCGGACAGCTAATAAGGGGGAAGCTTTCTTT
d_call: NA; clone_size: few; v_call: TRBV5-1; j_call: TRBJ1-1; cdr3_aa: CASSPTGGPAWAFF; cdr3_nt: TGCGCCAGCAGCCCGACGGGGGGCCCAGCTTGGGCTTTCTTT
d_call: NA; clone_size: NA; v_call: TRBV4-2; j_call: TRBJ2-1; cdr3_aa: CASSQVVWDSAYNEQFF; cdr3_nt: TGTGCCAGCAGCCAAGTGGTGTGGGATTCGGCCTACAATGAGCAGTTCTTC
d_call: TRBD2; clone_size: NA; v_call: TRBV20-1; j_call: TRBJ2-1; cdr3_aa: CSASASGYSYNEQFF; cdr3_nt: TGCAGTGCTAGTGCTAGCGGCTACTCCTACAATGAGCAGTTCTTC
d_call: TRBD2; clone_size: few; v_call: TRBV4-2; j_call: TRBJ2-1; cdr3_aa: CASSQDVGLTSGRHNEQFF; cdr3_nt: TGTGCCAGCAGCCAAGATGTTGGTCTGACTAGCGGGAGGCACAATGAGCAGTTCTTC
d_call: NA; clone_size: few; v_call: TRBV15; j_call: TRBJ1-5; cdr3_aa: CATSSLGSLGFSNQPQHF; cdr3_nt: TGTGCCACCAGCTCCCTCGGGAGTTTAGGGTTTAGCAATCAGCCCCAGCATTTT
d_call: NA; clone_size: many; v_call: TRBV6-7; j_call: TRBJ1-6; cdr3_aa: CAKEGRGPNLANSPLHF; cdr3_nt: TGTGCCAAGGAAGGAAGAGGGCCCAACTTAGCGAATTCACCCCTCCACTTT
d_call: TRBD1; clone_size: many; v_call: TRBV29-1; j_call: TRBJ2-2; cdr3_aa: CSVPGQDTGELFF; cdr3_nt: TGCAGCGTACCGGGACAGGACACCGGGGAGCTGTTTTTT
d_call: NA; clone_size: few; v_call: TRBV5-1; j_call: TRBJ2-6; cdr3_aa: CASIGSGANVLTF; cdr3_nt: TGCGCCAGCATCGGCTCTGGGGCCAACGTCCTGACTTTC
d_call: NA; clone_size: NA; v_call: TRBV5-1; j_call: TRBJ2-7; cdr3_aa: CASSFFVGYEQYF; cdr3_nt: TGCGCCAGCAGCTTTTTCGTGGGCTACGAGCAGTACTTC
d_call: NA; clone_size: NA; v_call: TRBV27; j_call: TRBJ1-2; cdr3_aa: CASSLFGGGDYYAYTF; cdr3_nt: TGTGCCAGCAGTTTATTCGGCGGCGGAGACTACTATGCCTACACCTTC
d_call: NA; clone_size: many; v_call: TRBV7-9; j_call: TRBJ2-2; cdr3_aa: CASRSWADTGELFF; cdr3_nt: TGTGCCAGCAGGTCTTGGGCGGACACCGGGGAGCTGTTTTTT
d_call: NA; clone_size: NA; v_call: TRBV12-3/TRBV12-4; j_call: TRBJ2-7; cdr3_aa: CASSFGAAQQYF; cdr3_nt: TGTGCCAGCAGTTTCGGGGCCGCGCAGCAGTACTTC
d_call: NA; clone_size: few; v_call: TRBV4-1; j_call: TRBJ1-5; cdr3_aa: CASSHSLRGRGQPQHF; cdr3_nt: TGCGCCAGCAGCCATTCCCTCAGGGGTAGGGGCCAGCCCCAGCATTTT
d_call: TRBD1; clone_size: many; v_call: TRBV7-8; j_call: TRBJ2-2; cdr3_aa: CASSPTILGQGTGELFF; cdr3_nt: TGTGCCAGCAGCCCAACAATTTTGGGACAGGGTACCGGGGAGCTGTTTTTT
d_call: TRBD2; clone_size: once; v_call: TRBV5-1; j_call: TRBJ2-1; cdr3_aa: CASSWGLGGGRAGNEQFF; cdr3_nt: TGCGCCAGCAGCTGGGGCCTCGGTGGCGGGAGGGCGGGAAATGAGCAGTTCTTC
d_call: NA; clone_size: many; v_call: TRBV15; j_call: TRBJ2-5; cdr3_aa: CATSRDGTERYQETQYF; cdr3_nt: TGTGCCACCAGCAGAGATGGAACAGAGAGGTACCAAGAGACCCAGTACTTC
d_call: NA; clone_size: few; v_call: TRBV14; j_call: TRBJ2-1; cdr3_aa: CASSQERGGPWHEQFF; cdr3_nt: TGTGCCAGCAGCCAAGAACGAGGAGGGCCTTGGCATGAGCAGTTCTTC
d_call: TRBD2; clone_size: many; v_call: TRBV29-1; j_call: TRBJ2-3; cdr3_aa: CSVFWLADLGTDTQYF; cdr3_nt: TGCAGCGTCTTTTGGCTAGCGGACCTGGGCACAGATACGCAGTATTTT
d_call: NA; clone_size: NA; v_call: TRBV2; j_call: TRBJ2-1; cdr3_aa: CASSESNGVQASATYNEQFF; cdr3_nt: TGTGCCAGCAGTGAATCTAACGGGGTTCAGGCTAGCGCAACATACAATGAGCAGTTCTTC
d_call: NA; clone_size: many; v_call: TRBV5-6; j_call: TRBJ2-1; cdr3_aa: CASSLVPRNAYNEQFF; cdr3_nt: TGTGCCAGCAGCTTGGTTCCGCGGAACGCCTACAATGAGCAGTTCTTC
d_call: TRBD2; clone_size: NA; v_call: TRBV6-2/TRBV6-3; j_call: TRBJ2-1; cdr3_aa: CASRGRTSGSQSYNEQFF; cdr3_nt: TGTGCCAGCAGGGGGAGGACTAGCGGGAGTCAGTCCTACAATGAGCAGTTCTTC
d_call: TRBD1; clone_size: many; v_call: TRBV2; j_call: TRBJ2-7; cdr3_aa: CASNLDRGLYEQYF; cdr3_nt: TGTGCCAGCAACCTGGACAGGGGGCTTTACGAGCAGTACTTC
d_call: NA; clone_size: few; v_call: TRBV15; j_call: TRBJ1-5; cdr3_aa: CATSSWVGQPQHF; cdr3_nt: TGTGCCACCAGCAGCTGGGTAGGGCAGCCCCAGCATTTT